The next 21 T cell receptor beta chains were all read from a single sample in a study of blood T cell repertoires in COVID-19. Produced via immunoSEQ multiplex PCR; TCRdb's table is partial and in-frame only. The sample holds about 270,000 clones; about 85% are singletons and the top ten take about an eighth. Sequenced material: peripheral blood. The receptors originated from a human donor in a cohort sampled during active COVID-19.

CDR3 in amino acids: CASSYGRNTDTQYF. DNA of the CDR3: TGTGCCAGCAGTTACGGGAGGAACACAGATACGCAGTATTTT. The chain couples TRBV6-2 or TRBV6-3 to TRBJ2-3; weak D call: TRBD2 (6 bases). Looked up from germline, CDR1 is MNHEY and CDR2 is SVGEGT. This CDR3 region has 14 residues. V was shortened by 2 bases and J by 2 bases, with 8 bases between the two germline ends.

The J gene is TRBJ1-4, the V gene TRBV30; possibly TRBD1 for D (5 bases). This CDR3 has 15 residues. CDR1 is GTSNPN, CDR2 SVGIG, per germline (reference sequence). V was trimmed by 5 bases and J by 8 bases, leaving 21 bases between them. The CDR3, as DNA: TGTGCCTGGGGGGCTTCGGCGGTGGCTGGAGAAAAACTGTTTTTT. Translated: CAWGASAVAGEKLFF.

This chain links TRBV3-1 (or the pseudogene TRBV3-2) with TRBJ1-5, with D hard to call. V dropped 3 bases and J dropped 7 bases, with 13 bases sitting between them. The germline V gene has CDR1 LGHDT and CDR2 YNNKEL (reference sequence). The CDR3 runs to 14 residues. The CDR3 sequence is CASSQAGWRQPQHF. CDR3 in DNA: TGTGCCAGCAGCCAGGCCGGGTGGAGACAGCCCCAGCATTTT.

The chain is built from TRBV29-1 and TRBJ1-2; TRBD1 might be the D (6 bases). Germline V gives CDR1 SQVTM, CDR2 ANQGSEA. Trimming shortened V by 3 bases and J by 7 bases, and 21 bases separated the two germline ends. The CDR3 sequence is 15 residues long. The CDR3 loop reads CSVDRGGSFTGGYTF. The CDR3, as DNA: TGCAGCGTTGACAGGGGCGGGAGTTTTACAGGTGGCTACACCTTC.

The chain couples TRBV29-1 to TRBJ1-2, with D unresolved. This CDR3 contains 10 residues. Between the trimmed V and J ends, which lost 1 base and 7 bases, there was a span of 4 bases. Germline-derived CDR1 and CDR2 are SQVTM and ANQGSEA. The CDR3 protein is CSVEGPGYTF. The CDR3 DNA follows: TGCAGCGTTGAAGGGCCTGGCTACACCTTC. The full variable domain, with the rest looked up from reference TRBV29-1 and TRBJ1-2, is SAVISQKPSRDICQRGTSLTIQCQVDSQVTMMFWYRQQPGQSLTLIATANQGSEATYESGFVIDKFPISRPNLTFSTLTVSNMSPEDSSIYLCSVEGPGYTFGSGTRLTVV.

The rearrangement links TRBV10-1 to TRBJ1-1, with a possible D match to TRBD1 (5 bases). The CDR3 has 13 residues. V lost 3 bases, J lost 11 bases, and 16 bases lay in between. In germline, CDR1 is WNHNN, CDR2 SYGVQD (reference sequence). CDR3 protein: CASSESARVPAFF. CDR3 in DNA: TGCGCCAGCAGTGAATCGGCCAGGGTACCGGCTTTCTTT.

This chain joins TRBV7-2 and TRBJ2-1, with 8 positions matching TRBD1. Per germline, CDR1 SGHTA and CDR2 FQGNSA. CDR3 size: 13 residues. With 8 bases clipped from V and 5 bases from J, the junction kept 5 bases outside the gene matches. CDR3 DNA: TGTGCCAGCGACAGGGGTTTAAACAATGAGCAGTTCTTC. This codes for CASDRGLNNEQFF.

This rearrangement joins TRBV18 to TRBJ2-7; D perhaps matches TRBD1 (6 bases). The germline V gene encodes CDR1 KGHSH and CDR2 LQKENI. V lost 6 bases to trimming and J lost 3 bases, with 15 bases between them. CDR3 size: 14 residues. The CDR3 coding sequence is TGTGCCAGCTCCAGGGGAGCGGAGTTCTACGAGCAGTACTTC. It encodes CASSRGAEFYEQYF.

V and J are TRBV11-2 and TRBJ2-2; D gene unclear. This CDR3 has 14 amino acids. Per the germline V gene, CDR1 is SGHAT and CDR2 is FQNNGV. Trimming took 1 base from V and 3 from J, leaving 6 bases between them. CDR3 sequence: CASSLASYTGELFF. For the CDR3, the DNA is TGTGCCAGCAGCTTAGCGTCCTACACCGGGGAGCTGTTTTTT.

The chain joins TRBV27 to TRBJ2-7; 7 bases are a match to TRBD2. The germline V gene has CDR1 MNHEY and CDR2 SMNVEV (reference sequence). Trimming took 7 bases from V and 1 from J; bases not matched to a gene: 10. The CDR3 runs 15 residues. The CDR3 region is CASTERGGGSYEQYF. Written as DNA, the CDR3 is TGTGCCAGCACCGAGCGGGGTGGGGGGTCCTACGAGCAGTACTTC.

The rearrangement joins TRBV15 to TRBJ1-3; 7 bases are a match to TRBD1. V gave up 4 bases and J gave up 2 bases; unmatched junction bases: 2. The germline V gene has CDR1 LNHNV and CDR2 YYDKDF (reference sequence). CDR3 length: 14 residues. This chain's CDR3 is CATSKGAAGNTIYF. The CDR3 coding sequence is TGTGCCACCAGCAAGGGGGCTGCTGGAAACACCATATATTTT.

V and J are TRBV15 and TRBJ1-2, with 9 positions matching TRBD1. After removal of 6 bases from V and 9 bases from J, the junction contained 14 bases not matched to a gene. Germline V gene sequence: CDR1 LNHNV, CDR2 YYDKDF (reference sequence). There are 15 residues in the CDR3. CDR3 loop: CATRPRSGQGSSYTF. The DNA for the CDR3 is TGTGCCACCAGGCCCAGGTCGGGACAGGGAAGCAGCTACACCTTC. The variable domain in full, completed from reference TRBV15 and TRBJ1-2, reads DAMVIQNPRYQVTQFGKPVTLSCSQTLNHNVMYWYQQKSSQAPKLLFHYYDKDFNNEADTPDNFQSRRPNTSFCFLDIRSPGLGDTAMYLCATRPRSGQGSSYTFGSGTRLTVV.

Worth noting for this clone: This specimen includes other DNA sequences encoding the same CDR3. This chain links TRBV29-1 with TRBJ2-7; D is uncertain. V was cut by 4 bases and J by 1 base, with 5 bases left in between. Germline V gene data show CDR1 as SQVTM and CDR2 as ANQGSEA. This CDR3 is built from 11 residues. The DNA of the CDR3 is TGCAGCGTTGCGGTATCCTACGAGCAGTACTTC. This translates into CSVAVSYEQYF.

Here the CDR3 reads CASSPQGPYEAFF. The DNA of the CDR3 is TGTGCCAGTAGTCCACAGGGGCCCTATGAAGCTTTCTTT. V usage is TRBV19 and J usage is TRBJ1-1; TRBD1 matches 7 bases. The CDR3 runs to 13 residues. Trimming took 5 bases from V and 7 from J; bases not matched to a gene: 7. Looked up from germline, CDR1 is LNHDA and CDR2 is SQIVND (reference sequence).

The chain recombines TRBV19 with TRBJ2-2; TRBD2 aligns across 7 bases. V shed 3 bases and J 7 bases; nucleotides not matched to a gene: 11. The CDR3 length is 16 residues. The V gene's germline CDR1 is LNHDA and CDR2 SQIVND (reference sequence). The CDR3 DNA reads TGTGCCAGTAGTATTGGTGGGAGACTAGCTGTCGGGGAGCTGTTTTTT. Protein product: CASSIGGRLAVGELFF. The entire variable domain, with the rest obtained from reference TRBV19 and TRBJ2-2, is as follows: DGGITQSPKYLFRKEGQNVTLSCEQNLNHDAMYWYRQDPGQGLRLIYYSQIVNDFQKGDIAEGYSVSREKKESFPLTVTSAQKNPTAFYLCASSIGGRLAVGELFFGEGSRLTVL.

The V and J genes are TRBV28 and TRBJ2-6; D gene uncertain. The ends were cut back, 3 bases at V and 1 base at J, with 10 bases in the middle. This CDR3 region has 16 residues. In germline, CDR1 is MDHEN, CDR2 SYDVKM. The CDR3 protein is CASSFFGRSGANVLTF. CDR3 sequence (DNA): TGTGCCAGCAGTTTTTTCGGCAGGTCTGGGGCCAACGTCCTGACTTTC.

V is TRBV2 and J is TRBJ2-7; possibly TRBD1 for D (6 bases). The germline gives CDR1 SNHLY, CDR2 FYNNEI. Trimming removed 4 bases from V and 2 bases from J, with 15 bases in between. The CDR3 length is 15 residues. For the CDR3, the DNA is TGTGCCAGCAGTGGAGGCCACAGGGAGACCTACGAGCAGTACTTC. The encoded protein is CASSGGHRETYEQYF.

The V and J genes are TRBV7-2 and TRBJ2-1; possible D gene TRBD2, 6 bases. The CDR3 totals 15 residues. Trimming removed 1 base at V and 8 bases at J, with 15 bases between. Germline V gene lookup returns CDR1 SGHTA and CDR2 FQGNSA. This chain's CDR3 is CASSLVRGTMDEQFF. The DNA for the CDR3 is TGTGCCAGCAGCTTAGTGCGGGGTACAATGGATGAGCAGTTCTTC.

The gene calls are TRBV6-5 and TRBJ1-5; D gene uncertain. Trimming removed 6 bases from V and 3 bases from J, with 6 bases in between. There are 12 residues in the CDR3. The germline V gene encodes CDR1 MNHEY and CDR2 SVGAGI. DNA of the CDR3: TGTGCCAGCAGCCACTCCAATCAGCCCCAGCATTTT. This translates into CASSHSNQPQHF.

CDR3 coding DNA: TGTGCCAGCAGACCCGGGACAGGCGATTCATACGAGCAGTACTTC. As protein: CASRPGTGDSYEQYF. V is TRBV6-5 and J is TRBJ2-7; 8 bases line up with TRBD1. Trimming took 6 bases from V and 4 from J; bases not matched to a gene: 11. Germline V gene lookup returns CDR1 MNHEY and CDR2 SVGAGI. This CDR3 region has 15 residues.

V gene TRBV7-6 combines with J gene TRBJ2-5; D perhaps matches TRBD2 (6 bases). The CDR3 consists of 16 residues. Germline lookup yields CDR1 SGHVS and CDR2 FNYEAQ. Trimming cost V 5 bases and J 4 bases, with 20 bases left between them. CDR3 sequence: CASSPEEGLALETQYF. The CDR3 coding sequence is TGTGCCAGCAGCCCCGAGGAGGGCCTCGCCCTAGAGACCCAGTACTTC.